This TCR beta chain was sequenced in a study of T-cell memory formation after mild COVID-19. Study-wide context: Clusters of TCRs were largely donor specific. The study's findings and limits: Clones that shrank (day 15 to 85) were balanced CD4/CD8, whereas later expanders leaned CD4+.

TCRdb processed the 5' RACE reads anew with MiXCR; each CDR3 protein has one entry. The sample gives roughly 150,000 distinct CDR3 sequences, roughly 13% of which show up once; roughly 3.4% is in the top ten. Looked up from germline, CDR1 is MDHEN and CDR2 is SYDVKM. The CDR3 spans 15 residues. Trimming pared 6 bases from V and 0 bases from J, leaving 11 bases between. In its sample, this clonotype was seen a few times. Antigen: not known. The rearrangement links TRBV28 to TRBJ1-4; possible D gene TRBD1, 5 bases. The TCR was taken from a man aged 18 to 30 who had mild COVID-19 (a few samples of this study predate the infection). Cell type and time point are not known. Sample: PBMCs or a T cell subset sorted from them (not recorded which). This CDR3 is CASSSVGPTNEKLFF. The CDR3 region has the DNA TGTGCCAGCAGCTCGGTGGGGCCAACTAATGAAAAACTGTTTTTT.